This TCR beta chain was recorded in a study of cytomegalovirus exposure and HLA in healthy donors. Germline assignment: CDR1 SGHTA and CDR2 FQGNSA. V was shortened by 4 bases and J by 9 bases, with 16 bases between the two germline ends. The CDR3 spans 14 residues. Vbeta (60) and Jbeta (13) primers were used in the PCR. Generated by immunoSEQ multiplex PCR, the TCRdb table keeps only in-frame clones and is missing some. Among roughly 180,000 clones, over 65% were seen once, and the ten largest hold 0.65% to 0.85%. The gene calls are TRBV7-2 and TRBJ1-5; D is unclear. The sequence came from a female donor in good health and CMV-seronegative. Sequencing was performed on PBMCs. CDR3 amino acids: CASSSNNVPGPQHF. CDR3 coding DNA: TGTGCCAGCAGCTCCAATAACGTGCCGGGGCCCCAGCATTTT.